The rows below give T cell receptor beta chains drawn from one sample of a study of neoadjuvant anti-PD-1 for oral cavity cancer. Repertoires were generated with immunoSEQ multiplex PCR, while TCRdb's copy carries only in-frame clones and drops some. The table includes more than 13,000 clones, roughly 74% detected once. The sample was PBMCs, taken after nivolumab (anti-PD-1) treatment. The receptors originated from a person aged 35-79 years with oral cavity squamous cell carcinoma. Each CDR3 is given with its conserved first and last residue. A D gene is named only where the DNA matches it firmly. Not all rows give a size; the values are once, few, many and, for expanded clones, a class.

v_call	j_call	clone_size	d_call	cdr3_aa	cdr3_nt
TRBV6-5	TRBJ2-2	-	TRBD1	CASIGTGNTGELFF	TGTGCCAGCATCGGGACAGGGAACACCGGGGAGCTGTTTTTT
TRBV4-2	TRBJ2-3	once	TRBD2	CASSLSSGSADTQYF	TGTGCCAGCAGCCTTTCTAGCGGGAGTGCAGATACGCAGTATTTT
TRBV5-1	TRBJ1-1	-	TRBD1	CASRGGDRVTEAFF	TGCGCCAGCAGGGGAGGGGACAGGGTGACTGAAGCTTTCTTT
TRBV2	TRBJ2-1	-	-	CASSDQGHSSYNEQFF	TGTGCCAGCAGTGATCAAGGACACAGCTCCTACAATGAGCAGTTCTTC
TRBV19	TRBJ2-1	-	-	CASSFALSYNEQFF	TGTGCCAGTAGTTTTGCTCTCTCCTACAATGAGCAGTTCTTC
TRBV30	TRBJ2-7	few	-	CAWSPHRASYEQYF	TGTGCCTGGAGCCCACATCGGGCCTCCTACGAGCAGTACTTC
TRBV9	TRBJ2-7	-	-	CASSTAPTVSYEQYF	TGTGCCAGCAGCACCGCCCCCACAGTCTCCTACGAGCAGTACTTC
TRBV9	TRBJ1-1	few	-	CASSVAPSTEAFF	TGTGCCAGCAGCGTAGCTCCTAGCACTGAAGCTTTCTTT
TRBV2	TRBJ2-2	-	TRBD2	CASRSGTSANTGELFF	TGTGCCAGCAGGTCCGGGACTAGCGCGAACACCGGGGAGCTGTTTTTT
TRBV5-1	TRBJ2-1	-	-	CASSLAGGSFNEQFF	TGCGCCAGCAGCTTGGCCGGAGGGTCCTTCAATGAGCAGTTCTTC
TRBV30	TRBJ1-4	-	-	CAWSVFGEKLFF	TGTGCCTGGAGTGTATTCGGTGAAAAACTGTTTTTT
TRBV21-1	TRBJ1-2	-	-	CASNLLNYGYTF	TGTGCCAGTAACCTTCTTAACTATGGCTACACCTTC
TRBV25-1	TRBJ2-3	-	-	CASRGGSTDTQYF	TGTGCCAGCAGGGGCGGTTCCACAGATACGCAGTATTTT
TRBV6-1	TRBJ2-3	-	-	CASSEREGGTQYF	TGTGCCAGCAGTGAAAGAGAAGGGGGTACGCAGTATTTT
TRBV28	TRBJ2-7	once	-	CASSRGLGYEQYF	TGTGCCAGCAGTCGCGGTCTTGGCTACGAGCAGTACTTC
TRBV10-3	TRBJ2-3	once	TRBD2	CAISGWGTSGGQLTDTQYF	TGTGCCATCAGTGGTTGGGGGACTAGCGGGGGGCAGCTCACAGATACGCAGTATTTT
TRBV27	TRBJ1-3	-	-	CASSPLGGSGNTIYF	TGTGCCAGCAGTCCCCTCGGGGGCTCTGGAAACACCATATATTTT
TRBV2	TRBJ2-1	-	-	CASSEPGTEIQFF	TGTGCCAGCAGTGAACCCGGGACTGAGATACAGTTCTTC
TRBV11-2	TRBJ2-5	-	-	CASSSSMETQYF	TGTGCCAGCAGCTCCTCTATGGAGACCCAGTACTTC
TRBV7-9	TRBJ1-2	few	-	CASSPGALANYGYTF	TGTGCCAGCAGTCCAGGGGCTCTGGCTAACTATGGCTACACCTTC
TRBV5-6	TRBJ2-2	-	-	CASSNTGLITGELFF	TGTGCCAGCAGCAACACAGGGTTGATCACCGGGGAGCTGTTTTTT
TRBV12-5	TRBJ2-1	once	-	CASGLYNEQFF	TGTGCTAGTGGTTTGTACAATGAGCAGTTCTTC
TRBV5-1	TRBJ1-2	-	TRBD1	CASSLEGDRADGGYTF	TGCGCCAGCAGCCTCGAAGGGGACAGGGCTGATGGTGGCTACACCTTC
TRBV15	TRBJ2-7	once	-	CATSRGRWAGASNEQYF	TGTGCCACCAGCAGAGGTCGGTGGGCAGGGGCTAGTAACGAGCAGTACTTC
TRBV29-1	TRBJ1-2	-	-	CSVWDNNGYTF	TGCAGCGTCTGGGATAACAACGGCTACACCTTC
TRBV20-1	TRBJ2-1	-	-	CSAAGNNEQFF	TGCAGTGCTGCAGGAAACAATGAGCAGTTCTTC
TRBV7-8	TRBJ2-5	-	-	CASSLGALGTQYF	TGTGCCAGCAGCTTGGGGGCCTTGGGGACCCAGTACTTC
TRBV11-2	TRBJ1-1	once	-	CASSFLEGTEAFF	TGTGCCAGCAGCTTTCTGGAGGGCACTGAAGCTTTCTTT
TRBV11-2	TRBJ2-2	-	-	CASSFPGELFF	TGTGCCAGCAGCTTCCCCGGGGAGCTGTTTTTT
TRBV6-1	TRBJ2-1	large	TRBD2	CASSETGGSYNEQFF	TGTGCCAGCAGTGAAACGGGGGGCTCCTACAATGAGCAGTTCTTC
TRBV28	TRBJ2-7	once	-	CASSFRGEQYF	TGTGCCAGCAGTTTTCGGGGAGAGCAGTACTTC
TRBV5-1	TRBJ2-7	-	TRBD1	CASSSLDRGPDEQYF	TGCGCCAGCAGCTCCTTAGACAGGGGGCCCGACGAGCAGTACTTC
TRBV6-5	TRBJ2-7	-	-	CASSSLGLAYEQYF	TGTGCCAGCAGTTCCCTGGGGCTAGCCTACGAGCAGTACTTC
TRBV5-5	TRBJ1-4	-	-	CASSLKQVLGSGEKLFF	TGTGCCAGCAGCTTGAAACAGGTGCTCGGTAGTGGTGAAAAACTGTTTTTT
TRBV6-1	TRBJ2-7	-	TRBD2	CASGLAGGPGEQYF	TGTGCCAGCGGGCTAGCGGGAGGGCCCGGCGAGCAGTACTTC
TRBV9	TRBJ1-1	few	-	CASSVMGGTEAFF	TGTGCCAGCAGTGTAATGGGGGGGACTGAAGCTTTCTTT
TRBV2	TRBJ1-2	-	-	CASSEAQGRYGYTF	TGTGCCAGCAGTGAAGCGCAAGGGCGCTATGGCTACACCTTC
TRBV28	TRBJ2-1	-	TRBD2	CASRKGLAVYNEQFF	TGTGCCAGCAGAAAGGGACTAGCGGTGTACAATGAGCAGTTCTTC
TRBV5-1	TRBJ1-4	few	TRBD1	CASSVGTETEKLFF	TGCGCCAGCAGCGTTGGGACAGAGACTGAAAAACTGTTTTTT
TRBV5-1	TRBJ2-7	-	-	CASSLALYYEQYF	TGCGCCAGCAGCTTGGCCCTTTACTACGAGCAGTACTTC
TRBV27	TRBJ2-1	-	TRBD2	CASSITPGLAEQFF	TGTGCCAGCAGTATAACTCCGGGACTAGCGGAGCAGTTCTTC
TRBV11-2	TRBJ1-2	-	-	CASSSSPGYIGYTF	TGTGCCAGCAGCTCCAGTCCCGGGTATATTGGCTACACCTTC
TRBV10-1	TRBJ1-1	-	-	CASSESTVLNTEAFF	TGCGCCAGCAGTGAGTCGACCGTTCTTAACACTGAAGCTTTCTTT
TRBV15	TRBJ2-2	-	-	CATSREVATGELFF	TGTGCCACCAGCAGAGAAGTCGCCACCGGGGAGCTGTTTTTT
TRBV5-8	TRBJ2-7	-	-	CASSLDYEQYF	TGTGCCAGCAGCCTAGACTACGAGCAGTACTTC
TRBV19	TRBJ2-2	few	TRBD2	CASSTWTSGRGTGELFF	TGTGCCAGTAGTACCTGGACTAGCGGGAGAGGCACCGGGGAGCTGTTTTTT
TRBV6-1	TRBJ2-1	-	-	CASSEYWGTSYNEQFF	TGTGCCAGCAGTGAATATTGGGGGACCTCCTACAATGAGCAGTTCTTC
TRBV11-1	TRBJ2-7	-	TRBD2	CASSGSGTSGSQQYF	TGTGCCAGCAGCGGATCCGGGACTAGCGGGAGCCAGCAGTACTTC